Below, 3 T cell receptor beta chains from the same sample are listed, as sequenced in a study of shared clonotypes between healthy human individuals. Method: immunoSEQ multiplex PCR; TCRdb's copy keeps in-frame clones and lacks some. Of a few million clones listed, 90% to 95% are singletons. Material for sequencing was naive CD4+ T cells from PBMCs. Subset noted: CD45RA+ positively selected. The receptors were sampled from a man between 18 and 29 years old in good health. Some clones in this sample may be carry-over from other donors' samples.

CDR3 in DNA: TGTGCCAGTCGGGGGAGCGGCACAGATACGCAGTATTTT. It is translated as CASRGSGTDTQYF. This chain uses TRBV6-5 with TRBJ2-3, with a possible D match to TRBD2 (6 bases). Germline CDR1 MNHEY, CDR2 SVGAGI. The CDR3 loop spans 13 amino acids. Trimming removed 9 bases at V and 1 base at J, with 11 bases between.

The chain links TRBV14 to TRBJ2-5; TRBD2 might be the D (5 bases). The V end lost 0 bases, the J end lost 7 bases, and 12 bases lay between the germline ends. There are 14 residues in the CDR3. CDR1 SGHDN and CDR2 FVKESK come from the germline V gene. Here the CDR3 DNA reads TGTGCCAGCAGCCAAGATTGGCGAGGAGGGACCCAGTACTTC. It codes for CASSQDWRGGTQYF.

CDR3 protein: CASSFRSLAGGYEQYF. CDR3 nucleotides: TGTGCCAGCAGTTTTAGGTCGTTAGCGGGAGGGTACGAGCAGTACTTC. This chain connects TRBV27 to TRBJ2-7, with TRBD2 matching 11 bases. V shed 3 bases and J 4 bases; nucleotides not matched to a gene: 8. The germline gives CDR1 MNHEY, CDR2 SMNVEV (reference sequence). This CDR3 region has 16 residues.